The 23 T cell receptor beta chains below come from one sample, sequenced in a study of cytomegalovirus exposure and HLA in healthy donors. TCRdb's table, derived via immunoSEQ multiplex PCR, lists solely in-frame clones and lacks some. Of 250,000 to 350,000 clones in the sample, roughly 87% are singletons; the top ten hold about 1%. The sequenced sample was PBMCs. The receptor source for this set is a woman younger than 45 in good health and CMV-seropositive.

The chain joins TRBV6-1 to TRBJ2-7, with D perhaps TRBD1 or TRBD2 (5 bases each). The CDR3 sequence is 12 residues long. V lost 4 bases to trimming and J lost 6 bases, with 10 bases between them. Per germline, CDR1 MNHNS and CDR2 SASEGT. Here the CDR3 reads CASSAWGFEQYF. DNA for the CDR3: TGTGCCAGCAGTGCTTGGGGGTTCGAGCAGTACTTC.

V usage is TRBV2 and J usage is TRBJ2-3, with 8 bases aligning to TRBD1. Germline trimming cut 8 bases from V and 6 bases from J; bases unmatched to any gene: 10. Per germline, CDR1 SNHLY and CDR2 FYNNEI. The CDR3 has 14 amino acids. For the CDR3, the DNA is TGTGCCAGCTCACGGGCAGGGGGCGGGGATACGCAGTATTTT. It is translated as CASSRAGGGDTQYF. Full variable domain (rest looked up from reference TRBV2 and TRBJ2-3): EPEVTQTPSHQVTQMGQEVILRCVPISNHLYFYWYRQILGQKVEFLVSFYNNEISEKSEIFDDQFSVERPDGSNFTLKIRSTKLEDSAMYFCASSRAGGGDTQYFGPGTRLTVL.

This chain links TRBV10-2 with TRBJ1-2, with 8 bases matching TRBD1. The CDR3 is 16 residues long. V trimming: 0 bases; J trimming: 0 bases; junction bases outside the gene matches: 3. Per the germline V gene, CDR1 is WSHSY and CDR2 is SAAADI. This CDR3 reads CASSESIRGPNYGYTF. As DNA, the CDR3 is TGCGCCAGCAGTGAGTCGATCAGGGGGCCTAACTATGGCTACACCTTC.

V and J are TRBV30 and TRBJ2-1; TRBD1 matches 8 bases. The germline V gene encodes CDR1 GTSNPN and CDR2 SVGIG (reference sequence). This CDR3 is built from 16 residues. Unmatched junction bases numbered 9, after V lost 1 base and J lost 4 bases. The CDR3 protein is CAWSALRDRIYNEQFF. The CDR3 DNA reads as TGTGCCTGGAGTGCCCTCCGGGACAGGATATACAATGAGCAGTTCTTC. The whole variable domain, filled in from reference TRBV30 and TRBJ2-1, reads SQTIHQWPATLVQPVGSPLSLECTVEGTSNPNLYWYRQAAGRGLQLLFYSVGIGQISSEVPQNLSASRPQDRQFILSSKKLLLSDSGFYLCAWSALRDRIYNEQFFGPGTRLTVL.

This chain connects TRBV18 to TRBJ1-2; TRBD1 aligns across 9 bases. Germline CDR1 is KGHSH and CDR2 is LQKENI. The CDR3 contains 15 residues. The trim removed 4 bases at V and 8 bases at J, leaving 11 bases unmatched. Here the CDR3 reads CASSQRQGVSSGYTF. The CDR3 nucleotides read TGTGCCAGCTCACAACGACAGGGGGTGTCCAGCGGCTACACCTTC.

The genes are TRBV5-6 and TRBJ2-6; 13 bases line up with TRBD2. Germline lookup yields CDR1 SGHDT and CDR2 YYEEEE. CDR3 length: 18 residues. The V and J ends lost 2 bases and 0 bases, in that order; junction bases with no gene match: 2. The CDR3 bases are TGTGCCAGCAGCTTACTAGCGGGGGGGCTCTCTGGGGCCAACGTCCTGACTTTC. This sequence encodes CASSLLAGGLSGANVLTF.

This clone was recorded only once. The V call is TRBV27, the J call TRBJ2-2, with 9 positions matching TRBD1. Trimming took 5 bases from V and 4 from J; bases not matched to a gene: 8. The CDR3 covers 16 residues. Germline CDR1 is MNHEY and CDR2 is SMNVEV (reference sequence). This chain's CDR3 is CASSLPGQGSTGELFF. The DNA of the CDR3 is TGTGCCAGCAGTCTGCCGGGACAGGGATCCACCGGGGAGCTGTTTTTT.

This clone occurred once. The V and J genes are TRBV5-1 and TRBJ2-3; TRBD1 matches 7 bases. With 4 bases clipped from V and 5 bases from J, the junction kept 13 bases outside the gene matches. The CDR3 covers 16 residues. Germline assignment: CDR1 SGHRS and CDR2 YFSETQ. In DNA, the CDR3 is TGCGCCAGCAGCCCGGCTTCCGGGACAGATCAAGATACGCAGTATTTT. Encoded protein: CASSPASGTDQDTQYF.

The V and J genes are TRBV7-2 and TRBJ1-2, with no clear D. Germline loops: CDR1 SGHTA, CDR2 FQGNSA. V dropped 0 bases and J dropped 8 bases, with 4 bases sitting between them. The CDR3 totals 11 residues. CDR3 nucleotides: TGTGCCAGCAGCTTAGCGCGGGGCTACACCTTC. Protein sequence: CASSLARGYTF.

The gene calls are TRBV27 and TRBJ2-1; 8 bases align to TRBD2. J was trimmed by 4 bases and V by 3 bases; bases with no gene match: 11. The V gene's germline CDR1 is MNHEY and CDR2 SMNVEV (reference sequence). This CDR3 spans 17 amino acids. CDR3 sequence: CASSFGPSGRWYNEQFF. The CDR3 DNA reads as TGTGCCAGCAGTTTCGGTCCAAGCGGGAGATGGTACAATGAGCAGTTCTTC.

The V gene is TRBV4-1, the J gene TRBJ1-2, with 8 bases aligning to TRBD1. The CDR3 covers 13 residues. The germline gives CDR1 MGHRA, CDR2 YSYEKL. With 2 bases clipped from V and 8 bases from J, the junction kept 4 bases outside the gene matches. CDR3 sequence (DNA): TGCGCCAGCAGCCAACAGGGGGCGCGGGGCTACACCTTC. Its protein product is CASSQQGARGYTF.

The chain joins TRBV2 to TRBJ2-3; D is possibly TRBD2 (6 bases). The CDR3 has 15 residues. Trimming cost V 3 bases and J 0 bases, with 10 bases left between them. The germline gives CDR1 SNHLY, CDR2 FYNNEI. The CDR3 DNA sequence: TGTGCCAGCAGTGAGGAGGGGCTCAGCACAGATACGCAGTATTTT. Translation gives CASSEEGLSTDTQYF.

The chain links TRBV10-3 to TRBJ1-5, with D uncertain. This CDR3 is 13 amino acids long. Trimming cost V 9 bases and J 5 bases, with 14 bases left between them. CDR1 ENHRY and CDR2 SYGVKD come from the germline V gene. CDR3 sequence (DNA): TGTGCCATAGCGGATCTGACGGATCAGCCCCAGCATTTT. This translates into CAIADLTDQPQHF.

The chain combines TRBV29-1 with TRBJ1-1; a possible D gene is TRBD1 (6 bases). Germline CDR1 SQVTM, CDR2 ANQGSEA. CDR3 length equals 12 residues. Trimming cost V 5 bases and J 7 bases, with 14 bases left between them. The CDR3 DNA is TGCAGCGTTACGACAGGATTTTATGAAGCTTTCTTT. This codes for CSVTTGFYEAFF.

The chain has TRBV7-9 and TRBJ2-2; D gene uncertain. The germline V gene has CDR1 SEHNR and CDR2 FQNEAQ (reference sequence). Trimming removed 11 bases from V and 5 bases from J, with 6 bases in between. The CDR3 runs to 10 residues. CDR3 sequence: CAYITGELFF. CDR3 bases: TGTGCCTACATAACCGGGGAGCTGTTTTTT.

V gene TRBV28 combines with J gene TRBJ1-5; possibly TRBD1 for D (5 bases). From germline, CDR1 is MDHEN and CDR2 SYDVKM. V lost 2 bases and J 4 bases, leaving 6 bases between the germline ends. The CDR3 is made up of 13 amino acids. CDR3 bases: TGTGCCAGCAGTTTACCAGGGAATCAGCCCCAGCATTTT. Translation: CASSLPGNQPQHF. The full variable domain, rest sourced from reference TRBV28 and TRBJ1-5, is DVKVTQSSRYLVKRTGEKVFLECVQDMDHENMFWYRQDPGLGLRLIYFSYDVKMKEKGDIPEGYSVSREKKERFSLILESASTNQTSMYLCASSLPGNQPQHFGDGTRLSIL.

The chain uses TRBV5-1 and TRBJ2-1; TRBD2 matches 7 bases. Losses at the gene ends were 6 bases for V and 5 bases for J; bases not matched to a gene: 8. Germline V gives CDR1 SGHRS, CDR2 YFSETQ. CDR3 size: 14 residues. The CDR3 nucleotides are TGCGCCAGCATGGGGACTACAGCGAACAATGAGCAGTTCTTC. Its translation: CASMGTTANNEQFF.

This clone was counted between two and nine times. The chain couples TRBV18 to TRBJ1-2; a weak D match, TRBD1 (6 bases). CDR3 length: 16 residues. Trimming left V 4 bases short and J 2 bases short, with 17 bases between. The germline CDR1 and CDR2 sequences are KGHSH and LQKENI. CDR3 region: CASSRDTGGWNYGYTF. DNA of the CDR3: TGTGCCAGCTCACGGGACACCGGAGGGTGGAACTATGGCTACACCTTC.

This clone has a handful of counts. This chain uses TRBV2 with TRBJ1-4; 8 bases align to TRBD1. Trimming took 6 bases from V and 7 from J; bases not matched to a gene: 4. The CDR3 has 13 amino acids. Germline V CDR1 and CDR2: SNHLY, FYNNEI. The CDR3 reads CASRATGGEKLFF. The CDR3, as DNA: TGTGCCAGCAGGGCTACAGGGGGTGAAAAACTGTTTTTT.

This sequence joins TRBV5-6 and TRBJ2-3; the match to TRBD2 covers 12 bases. CDR1 SGHDT and CDR2 YYEEEE come from the germline V gene. The CDR3 loop spans 15 amino acids. V was clipped by 1 base and J by 5 bases; unmatched bases: 2. The CDR3 sequence is CASSLMTSGGDTQYF. For the CDR3, the DNA is TGTGCCAGCAGCTTGATGACTAGCGGGGGAGATACGCAGTATTTT.

V is TRBV29-1 and J is TRBJ2-3; 11 nucleotides match TRBD2. V shed 5 bases, J shed 2 bases, and the junction held 6 bases outside the gene matches. Germline lookup yields CDR1 SQVTM and CDR2 ANQGSEA. The CDR3 totals 15 residues. The CDR3 DNA reads TGCAGCGTTCCACTAGCGGGAGAGGCCACAGATACGCAGTATTTT. Residues: CSVPLAGEATDTQYF.

The chain couples TRBV9 to TRBJ1-1; D gene uncertain. Germline V gene lookup returns CDR1 SGDLS and CDR2 YYNGEE. CDR3 size: 14 residues. Deletions cut 3 bases from V and 4 bases from J, with 13 bases between. The CDR3 region is CASSGLGRTTEAFF. In DNA, the CDR3 is TGTGCCAGCAGCGGACTGGGGAGAACCACTGAAGCTTTCTTT.

CDR3 coding DNA: TGTGCCAGCAGCTTAATGGGAACTAGCGGCGACAATGAGCAGTTCTTC. This sequence encodes CASSLMGTSGDNEQFF. V and J are TRBV7-3 and TRBJ2-1; 8 positions match TRBD2. The CDR3 extends over 16 amino acids. V gave up 1 base and J gave up 5 bases; unmatched junction bases: 7. Germline V gene data show CDR1 as SGHTA and CDR2 as FQGTGA.